This is a list of T cell receptor beta chains from one sample in a study of blood T cell repertoires in COVID-19. Generated by immunoSEQ multiplex PCR, the TCRdb table keeps only in-frame clones and is missing some. The sample holds 95,000 to 150,000 clones, over 65% seen once. Material for sequencing was peripheral blood. The receptors shown here come from a human donor with acute or convalescent COVID-19. The donor label of this sample is uncertain. Each CDR3 is given with its conserved first and last residue. D genes are given only for firm matches. The size of a clone is reported for some rows only, either as once, few or many, or as a class for expanded clones.

D gene	clone size	V gene	J gene	CDR3 DNA	CDR3 protein
NA	NA	TRBV25-1	TRBJ1-2	TGTGCCAGCAGTGGCGGGACGGTGGTTCGGGGCTACACCTTC	CASSGGTVVRGYTF
TRBD1	once	TRBV18	TRBJ1-6	TGTGCCAGCTCACCCGGGACAGATTCACCCCTCCACTTT	CASSPGTDSPLHF
NA	NA	TRBV3-1/TRBV3-2	TRBJ1-1	TGTGCCAGCAGCGCACGGGGATCCAGAAGCACTGAAGCTTTCTTT	CASSARGSRSTEAFF
NA	NA	TRBV2	TRBJ1-5	TGTGCCCTGATGGGGGGGGCACTTCCTCAGCCCCAGCATTTT	CALMGGALPQPQHF
TRBD2	NA	TRBV6-6	TRBJ2-2	TGTGCCAGTTCCGGGGGGGGACGGAACACCGGGGAGCTGTTTTTT	CASSGGGRNTGELFF
TRBD1	NA	TRBV15	TRBJ1-5	TGTGCCACCACCCGGGACAGTTATCTGCCCCAGCATTTT	CATTRDSYLPQHF
TRBD1	NA	TRBV5-1	TRBJ2-5	TGCGCCAGCAGCTTAGACGGGACAGGGGGGCTGTTGGAGACCCAGTACTTC	CASSLDGTGGLLETQYF
NA	once	TRBV6-6	TRBJ1-4	TGTGCCAGCAGCCAGGAATATAATGAAAAACTGTTTTTT	CASSQEYNEKLFF
NA	NA	TRBV11-2	TRBJ1-2	TGTGCCAGCAGCCAATCGTCCAGGGCCCTGGGCTACACCTTC	CASSQSSRALGYTF
TRBD1	NA	TRBV18	TRBJ1-6	TGTGCCAGCTCACCCCTTTCCGCAGGGGGCCGGAATTCACCCCTCCACTTT	CASSPLSAGGRNSPLHF
NA	NA	TRBV5-1	TRBJ1-5	TGCGCCAGCAGACCCGACGGAGATCAGCCCCAGCATTTT	CASRPDGDQPQHF
NA	NA	TRBV9	TRBJ1-3	TGTGCCAGCAGCGTAGGAGATTACGGAAACACCATATATTTT	CASSVGDYGNTIYF
TRBD1	NA	TRBV6-4	TRBJ1-5	TGTGCCAGCCCGACAGGGGGCAATCAGCCCCAGCATTTT	CASPTGGNQPQHF
TRBD2	NA	TRBV5-1	TRBJ2-1	TGCGCCAGCAGCTCGTCCATAGCGGGGGGGTCCTACAATGAGCAGTTCTTC	CASSSSIAGGSYNEQFF
NA	NA	TRBV6-1	TRBJ1-6	TGTGCCAGCAGTGAACAGGGGTGGGAGTCACCCCTCCACTTT	CASSEQGWESPLHF
TRBD2	NA	TRBV12-5	TRBJ2-1	TGTGCTAGTGGTCCGGTAGCGGGGGGGCCCGGCTATGAGCAGTTCTTC	CASGPVAGGPGYEQFF
NA	few	TRBV25-1	TRBJ2-5	TGTGCCAGCAGTGAAGAATCGGGGAACCAAGAGACCCAGTACTTC	CASSEESGNQETQYF
NA	NA	TRBV5-4	TRBJ2-3	TGTGCCAGCAGCTTTCAGGGTGGGGCAGATACGCAGTATTTT	CASSFQGGADTQYF
NA	NA	TRBV28	TRBJ2-3	TGTGCCAGCAGGTCCTATTTAGGGCAGGGCCAAGGGACAGATACGCAGTATTTT	CASRSYLGQGQGTDTQYF
TRBD1	NA	TRBV19	TRBJ1-5	TGTGCCAGTAATATAGGGGGCGTTAACCAGCCCCAGCATTTT	CASNIGGVNQPQHF
TRBD1	NA	TRBV15	TRBJ1-1	TGTGCCACCAGCAGGGAGAGGGGGCGGGCGAACACTGAAGCTTTCTTT	CATSRERGRANTEAFF
TRBD1	once	TRBV2	TRBJ2-3	TGTGCCAGCAGTGTATGGGACAGGGATTTCAGGGGAGATACGCAGTATTTT	CASSVWDRDFRGDTQYF
NA	NA	TRBV7-3	TRBJ1-1	TGTGCCAGCAGCTTAATCGGGGGCACTGAAGCTTTCTTT	CASSLIGGTEAFF
NA	NA	TRBV15	TRBJ1-3	TGTGCCACCAGCAGAGTGCCGGGAGCTCCGGGAGGTCCTTTT	CATSRVPGAPGGPF
NA	NA	TRBV23-1	TRBJ1-5	TGCGCCAGCAGTCAAAGGGAGTCTGGGAATCAGCCCCAGCATTTT	CASSQRESGNQPQHF
NA	NA	TRBV29-1	TRBJ1-1	TGCAGCGTAGTCCTACTAACAGGTTTAATCATGAACACTGAAGCTTTCTTT	CSVVLLTGLIMNTEAFF
NA	NA	TRBV10-2	TRBJ2-5	TGCGCCAGCAGTGAGAGGGAGCGAATCCAAGAGACCCAGTACTTC	CASSERERIQETQYF
TRBD1	NA	TRBV5-1	TRBJ1-2	TGCGCCAGCTCCCGGGACAGGGAATATGGCTACACCTTC	CASSRDREYGYTF
NA	NA	TRBV7-9	TRBJ1-3	TGTGCCAGCAGCCGGGGGACCGGTAATTCGGACTCTGGAAACACCATATATTTT	CASSRGTGNSDSGNTIYF
NA	NA	TRBV11-2	TRBJ2-5	TGTGCCAGCAGCGTACGCTTTCTTAACAGGGTGCTACAAGAGACCCAGTACTTC	CASSVRFLNRVLQETQYF
NA	NA	TRBV5-6	TRBJ1-1	TGTGCCAGCAGCTGGGGAGCGGGAACTGAAGCTTTCTTT	CASSWGAGTEAFF
NA	NA	TRBV27	TRBJ2-3	TGTGCCAGCAGCCCACGGACACACTTAACAGATACGCAGTATTTT	CASSPRTHLTDTQYF
TRBD1	NA	TRBV5-1	TRBJ1-1	TGCGCCAGCAGCTTGATTGACAGGGTAGGCACTGAAGCTTTCTTT	CASSLIDRVGTEAFF
TRBD2	NA	TRBV19	TRBJ2-1	TGTGCCACCAGACCCGGGACTAACGACAATGAGCAGTTCTTC	CATRPGTNDNEQFF
NA	few	TRBV7-9	TRBJ1-6	TGTGCCAGCAGCTACGACAGGAATTCACCCCTCCACTTT	CASSYDRNSPLHF
TRBD1	NA	TRBV28	TRBJ1-5	TGTGCCAGCAGTTTATTCTGGACAGGGAACAATCAGCCCCAGCATTTT	CASSLFWTGNNQPQHF
NA	NA	TRBV6-5	TRBJ2-5	TGTGCCAGCAGTCTCAGGGTTGGGGGCGGAGAGACCCAGTACTTC	CASSLRVGGGETQYF
NA	NA	TRBV7-2	TRBJ1-2	TGTGCCAGCAGCTTAGTAGGGGTAGTAGTAGGAGGCTACACCTTC	CASSLVGVVVGGYTF
TRBD1	NA	TRBV5-4	TRBJ1-1	TGTGCCACCCGAGAGAGGGGGCCTAACACTGAAGCTTTCTTT	CATRERGPNTEAFF
TRBD1	NA	TRBV19	TRBJ1-5	TGTGCCAGTACTTTTGCGGACAGGTCGTCTCAGCCCCAGCATTTT	CASTFADRSSQPQHF
TRBD1	few	TRBV2	TRBJ2-5	TGTGCCAGCAGTGTAACACAGGGGTTCGGGACCCAGTACTTC	CASSVTQGFGTQYF
NA	NA	TRBV30	TRBJ2-5	TGTGCCTGGAGTGTACTCGAGACCCAGTACTTC	CAWSVLETQYF
TRBD1	NA	TRBV29-1	TRBJ1-2	TGCAGCGCAGGACAGGGTAGCTATGGCTACACCTTC	CSAGQGSYGYTF
NA	NA	TRBV18	TRBJ2-1	TGTGCCAGCTCTCCCGGGGAAGGCTCCTACAATGAGCAGTTCTTC	CASSPGEGSYNEQFF
TRBD1	few	TRBV18	TRBJ2-4	TGTGCCAGCTCACCGCCTCGGACAGGGGCGTCCAAAAACATTCAGTACTTC	CASSPPRTGASKNIQYF
NA	few	TRBV6-6	TRBJ2-5	TGTGCCAGCAGCCGACAGAAAGAGACCCAGTACTTC	CASSRQKETQYF
NA	NA	TRBV30	TRBJ1-1	TGTGCCTGGAACAGGGCTAATGCGGCTTTCTTT	CAWNRANAAFF
NA	few	TRBV20-1	TRBJ1-5	TGCAGTGCTAGTCGGAGCAATCAGCCCCAGCATTTT	CSASRSNQPQHF
NA	NA	TRBV4-1	TRBJ1-5	TGCGCCAGCAGCCAAGATTTAAATCAGCCCCAGCATTTT	CASSQDLNQPQHF
NA	NA	TRBV30	TRBJ1-1	TGTGCCTGGGGACAGCGCCTGAACACTGAAGCTTTCTTT	CAWGQRLNTEAFF
NA	NA	TRBV5-8	TRBJ2-2	TGTGCCAGCAGCTACGGGTCCTACACCGGGGAGCTGTTTTTT	CASSYGSYTGELFF
NA	NA	TRBV24-1	TRBJ1-2	TGTGCCACCAGTGACATGACACACAGCTATGGCTACACCTTC	CATSDMTHSYGYTF
TRBD1	NA	TRBV6-7	TRBJ1-4	TGTGCCAGCAGTCGACAGGGAAAGGAAAAACTGTTTTTT	CASSRQGKEKLFF
NA	NA	TRBV24-1	TRBJ2-2	TGTGCCACCAGTGATCGGCAGGGGACCACCGGGGAGCTGTTTTTT	CATSDRQGTTGELFF
NA	NA	TRBV10-3	TRBJ2-1	TGTGCCATCTCCAGAGGGCCCAGCAATGAGCAGTTCTTC	CAISRGPSNEQFF
TRBD1	NA	TRBV5-4	TRBJ1-1	TGTGCCAGCAGCGGAACAGGGGGCACTGAAGCTTTCTTT	CASSGTGGTEAFF
TRBD2	NA	TRBV5-1	TRBJ2-7	TGCGCCAGCAGCTTGGCCGGCGCGGGGGGGCATTCGTCCTACGAGCAGTACTTC	CASSLAGAGGHSSYEQYF